A selection of T cell receptor beta chains follows, all from one sample in a study of shared T cell receptors in the human thymus. Libraries were prepared by immunoSEQ multiplex PCR; TCRdb keeps only in-frame clonotypes and omits some of them. The profile shows hundreds of thousands of clones, 85% to 95% of them singletons. Sequencing was done on a sample of thymocytes. These receptors all come from a human donor. The CDR3 runs from the conserved cysteine through the conserved F or W. A D gene is named only where the DNA matches it firmly. Clone size, where shown, is once, few, many, or a class for clones that have expanded.

d_gene	abundance	v_gene	j_gene	CDR3aa	CDR3nt
NA	NA	TRBV5-1	TRBJ2-7	CASSLIGSIAYEQYF	TGCGCCAGCAGCTTGATCGGGAGTATCGCCTACGAGCAGTACTTC
NA	NA	TRBV18	TRBJ1-1	CASSPGFRAYYYEAFF	TGTGCCAGCTCACCAGGGTTCAGGGCCTACTATTATGAAGCTTTCTTT
NA	NA	TRBV5-6	TRBJ1-2	CASSFRSGANYGYTF	TGTGCCAGCAGCTTTCGTTCAGGGGCTAACTATGGCTACACCTTC
NA	NA	TRBV5-1	TRBJ2-1	CASSSNDSTYNEQFF	TGCGCCAGCAGCTCTAACGACAGCACTTACAATGAGCAGTTCTTC
NA	NA	TRBV4-2	TRBJ2-5	CASSRPAGRETQYF	TGTGCCAGCAGTCGGCCCGCCGGTCGGGAGACCCAGTACTTC
NA	NA	TRBV12-1	TRBJ2-7	CASSFGAYEQYF	TGTGCCAGCAGCTTTGGAGCCTACGAGCAGTACTTC
NA	NA	TRBV7-9	TRBJ2-5	CASSFDRRVETQYF	TGTGCCAGCAGCTTCGACAGGAGAGTGGAGACCCAGTACTTC
TRBD2	NA	TRBV6-4	TRBJ2-1	CASSDTSLAVNEQFF	TGTGCCAGCAGTGACACCTCACTAGCGGTCAATGAGCAGTTCTTC
NA	NA	TRBV2	TRBJ2-3	CASAGRRFQNF	TGTGCCAGCGCAGGGCGAAGGTTCCAGAATTTT
TRBD2	NA	TRBV30	TRBJ2-7	CAWSVRVTAGLALPYEQYF	TGTGCCTGGAGTGTACGTGTGACCGCGGGACTAGCGCTTCCCTACGAGCAGTACTTC
TRBD2	NA	TRBV7-6	TRBJ2-5	CASSLGPSGRAGGETQYF	TGTGCCAGCAGCTTAGGGCCTAGCGGGAGGGCAGGCGGAGAGACCCAGTACTTC
TRBD1	NA	TRBV27	TRBJ1-1	CASSFGQGAGTEAFF	TGTGCCAGCAGTTTCGGACAGGGGGCGGGCACTGAAGCTTTCTTT
NA	once	TRBV11-1	TRBJ2-7	CASSPGQGLRPQYF	TGTGCCAGCAGTCCGGGGCAGGGTTTACGGCCGCAGTACTTC
NA	NA	TRBV28	TRBJ1-2	CASRPPGDPNYGYTF	TGTGCCAGCAGACCACCGGGAGACCCTAACTATGGCTACACCTTC
TRBD2	NA	TRBV28	TRBJ2-1	CASSSPEGRERFF	TGTGCCAGCAGTTCCCCTGAGGGGAGGGAGAGGTTCTTC
NA	NA	TRBV6-5	TRBJ2-3	CASSYVATLGGDTQYF	TGTGCCAGCAGTTACGTGGCAACTTTAGGGGGAGATACGCAGTATTTT
NA	NA	TRBV6-5	TRBJ2-3	CASSYGALFTDTQYF	TGTGCCAGCAGTTATGGGGCCCTCTTCACAGATACGCAGTATTTT
NA	NA	TRBV7-3	TRBJ2-1	CASSSLGTSEQFF	TGTGCCAGCAGCTCATTGGGGACGAGTGAGCAGTTCTTC
NA	once	TRBV7-8	TRBJ1-6	CASSLSVGSGVIPIDNSPLHF	TGTGCCAGCAGCTTGAGCGTGGGTTCAGGGGTAATTCCTATAGATAATTCACCCCTCCACTTT
NA	NA	TRBV19	TRBJ2-4	CASSPNLSLAKNIQYF	TGTGCCAGTAGTCCCAACCTCAGCCTAGCCAAAAACATTCAGTACTTC
NA	NA	TRBV5-6	TRBJ2-1	CASSLYGGTGHEQFF	TGTGCCAGCAGCTTGTATGGCGGGACGGGGCATGAGCAGTTCTTC
TRBD2	NA	TRBV27	TRBJ2-7	CASSPRTSGRGEQYF	TGTGCCAGCAGTCCTCGGACTAGCGGGAGGGGAGAGCAGTACTTC
NA	NA	TRBV29-1	TRBJ2-5	CSVTGQKQETQYF	TGCAGCGTAACCGGTCAAAAACAAGAGACCCAGTACTTC
NA	NA	TRBV28	TRBJ2-1	CASSFGLGHTQGRNEQFF	TGTGCCAGCAGTTTCGGGTTAGGCCATACCCAAGGGAGGAATGAGCAGTTCTTC
NA	NA	TRBV6-6	TRBJ2-7	CASRQGPREQYF	TGTGCCAGCAGACAGGGCCCGCGGGAGCAGTACTTC
NA	NA	TRBV7-9	TRBJ1-2	CASSLDGGTDYGYTF	TGTGCCAGCAGCTTAGATGGAGGGACTGACTATGGCTACACCTTC
NA	NA	TRBV4-2	TRBJ2-7	CASSQDRLAGFSYEQYF	TGTGCCAGCAGCCAAGATCGGTTGGCGGGGTTCTCCTACGAGCAGTACTTC
NA	NA	TRBV15	TRBJ2-7	CATSRDRVTYEQYF	TGTGCCACCAGCAGAGATAGGGTGACCTACGAGCAGTACTTC
TRBD2	NA	TRBV5-1	TRBJ2-1	CASSSAGTSAYNEQFF	TGCGCCAGCAGCTCCGCCGGGACTAGCGCTTACAATGAGCAGTTCTTC
NA	once	TRBV6-5	TRBJ1-4	CASSYSKTRGGKLFF	TGTGCCAGCAGTTACTCGAAAACCCGGGGCGGAAAACTGTTTTTT
NA	NA	TRBV18	TRBJ1-5	CASSPIPPTFGSRNQPQHF	TGTGCCAGCTCACCAATCCCACCCACCTTCGGGAGCCGCAATCAGCCCCAGCATTTT
TRBD2	NA	TRBV6-6	TRBJ2-7	CASSYTSGGTYEQYF	TGTGCCAGCAGTTACACTAGCGGGGGGACCTACGAGCAGTACTTC
NA	NA	TRBV6-1	TRBJ1-5	CASSEGLDRSSNQPQHF	TGTGCCAGCAGTGAGGGCCTTGACAGGTCTAGCAATCAGCCCCAGCATTTT
TRBD2	NA	TRBV7-9	TRBJ2-7	CASSSSGTSFYEQYF	TGTGCCAGCAGCTCCTCCGGGACTAGCTTCTACGAGCAGTACTTC
TRBD1	NA	TRBV5-1	TRBJ2-7	CASSPDRGQGSYEQYF	TGCGCCAGCAGCCCCGACAGGGGGCAAGGGTCCTACGAGCAGTACTTC
NA	NA	TRBV28	TRBJ1-5	CASSLGGIGSNQPQHF	TGTGCCAGCAGTTTAGGGGGGATCGGGTCCAATCAGCCCCAGCATTTT
NA	once	TRBV7-6	TRBJ2-1	CASSSGGVSYNEQFF	TGTGCCAGCAGCTCCGGAGGAGTTTCCTACAATGAGCAGTTCTTC
NA	once	TRBV28	TRBJ2-1	CASSFGGRDSYNEQFF	TGTGCCAGCAGTTTTGGGGGGAGAGACTCCTACAATGAGCAGTTCTTC
TRBD1	NA	TRBV2	TRBJ1-1	CASSQLFSAYRDRGPEDTEAFF	TGTGCCAGCAGCCAGCTGTTCTCAGCGTACCGGGACAGGGGCCCGGAGGACACTGAAGCTTTCTTT
TRBD2	NA	TRBV6-5	TRBJ2-7	CASSSGTHEQYF	TGTGCCAGCTCGAGCGGGACCCACGAGCAGTACTTC
NA	NA	TRBV19	TRBJ2-5	CASTPGRVLQETQYF	TGTGCCAGTACCCCGGGCCGGGTGCTCCAAGAGACCCAGTACTTC